What follows describes a single TCR beta chain. The target antigen is unknown. This entry is derived from a study of T cell responses to AZD1222 COVID-19 vaccine. Study findings and constraints: With dominance at 160-218 and 743-854, vaccine-associated CD4 TCRs spanned spike.

Clones were read by immunoSEQ multiplex PCR, and TCRdb kept only the in-frame ones, dropping some. The sample has about 180,000 clones; just under 95% are singletons. Trimming stripped 4 bases from V and 7 bases from J, with 11 bases between. The CDR3 extends over 12 amino acids. Germline-derived CDR1 and CDR2 are LGHDT and YNNKEL (reference sequence). The receptor's source is an adult who received the MenACWY meningococcal vaccine as a control. The sequencing here drew on peripheral blood, taken 28 days after the second dose of the MenACWY control vaccine. The rearrangement uses TRBV3-1 (or the pseudogene TRBV3-2) and TRBJ2-7; D is tentatively TRBD1 or TRBD2 (5 bases each). CDR3 region: CASSPGPGEQYF. The CDR3 nucleotides are TGTGCCAGCAGCCCGGGACCCGGAGAGCAGTACTTC.